This section outlines one TCR beta chain sequence together with its context. Its antigen remains unidentified. Germline CDR1 is SGDLS and CDR2 is YYNGEE. With 0 bases clipped from V and 4 bases from J, the junction kept 4 bases outside the gene matches. CDR3 length: 14 residues. Deep-level assay runs were performed. Profiling relied on immunoSEQ multiplex PCR, and the TCRdb table lists in-frame clones only, not all of them. Found here are some 1,900,000 clones, around 96% of them singletons; the top ten hold 0.9% to 1.5%. Naive CD8 cells, CD45RO-negative and positively selected for CCR7, excluded terminally differentiated effector memory CD45RA+ cells. The data derive from a study of shared clonotypes between healthy human individuals. Background on the study: Donor composition was two women and three men, aged 18 to 49. Donors had three CD4 naive, three CD4 memory, two CD8 naive and one CD8 memory plate apiece.

The study's findings and limits: Among several donors, approximately 5% of naive CD4 clonotypes were found in common.

This clonotype was sampled from a man between 18 and 29 years old in good health. The chain links TRBV9 to TRBJ2-7; 7 bases align to TRBD2. The sample was naive CD8+ T cells sorted from blood. CDR3 DNA: TGTGCCAGCAGCGTAGGGGCGGGGGTATACGAGCAGTACTTC. Translation: CASSVGAGVYEQYF.